This T cell receptor beta chain stems from a study of identical twins. The study, taken as a whole, reports: Conclusions were drawn cross-sectionally by statistical analysis, without following the same donors.

This clonotype was detected a few times. Antigen specificity is unknown. Template switching (which added a universal primer site) was used, and cDNA carried unique molecular identifiers. In TCRdb, the 5' RACE reads were re-called with MiXCR into one record per CDR3 protein. The sample yields some 570,000 distinct CDR3 sequences, more than 20% seen once. The CDR3 has 14 residues. The ends were cut back, 5 bases at V and 2 bases at J, with 13 bases in the middle. Germline V CDR1 and CDR2: SGHVS, FQNEAQ. These sequences were also reported in another study, on yellow fever vaccine responses in identical twins.

The chain combines TRBV7-8 with TRBJ2-7; TRBD1 might be the D (6 bases). The sequenced material came from CD4+ T cells sorted from blood. The receptor was derived from a woman aged 18-35 years in good health. Here the CDR3 DNA reads TGTGCCAGCAGCCCCCAACAGGGAACCTACGAGCAGTACGTC. This encodes CASSPQQGTYEQYV.